These 27 T cell receptor beta chains were sequenced from one sample in a study of T cells in localized non-small cell lung cancer. TCRdb's table, derived via immunoSEQ multiplex PCR, lists solely in-frame clones and lacks some. The data contain roughly 1,700 clones, 24% of them singletons. The sequencing here drew on normal lung tissue next to the tumor, taken before any cancer treatment. The receptors derive from a woman aged 40-75 years with stage II squamous cell lung carcinoma.

The V call is TRBV30, the J call TRBJ1-5; no firm D call. This CDR3 comprises 15 residues. Germline V gene lookup returns CDR1 GTSNPN and CDR2 SVGIG (reference sequence). Trimming took off 0 bases at V and 5 bases at J, with 14 bases between the two ends. The CDR3 reads CAWSVPSHLDQPQHF. The CDR3 DNA sequence: TGTGCCTGGAGTGTACCCTCGCATCTCGATCAGCCCCAGCATTTT. Combining the CDR3 with reference TRBV30 and TRBJ1-5 gives the whole variable domain SQTIHQWPATLVQPVGSPLSLECTVEGTSNPNLYWYRQAAGRGLQLLFYSVGIGQISSEVPQNLSASRPQDRQFILSSKKLLLSDSGFYLCAWSVPSHLDQPQHFGDGTRLSIL.

This chain joins TRBV29-1 and TRBJ2-3, with D perhaps matching TRBD2 (5 bases). Germline V gives CDR1 SQVTM, CDR2 ANQGSEA. The CDR3 spans 13 residues. CDR3 in DNA: TGCACTTACGACCGGGATATCGCAGATACGCAGTATTTT. Translating it yields CTYDRDIADTQYF.

The rearrangement joins TRBV29-1 to TRBJ2-3, with D unclear. The CDR3 sequence is 14 residues long. Germline values: CDR1 SQVTM, CDR2 ANQGSEA. The V end lost 3 bases, the J end lost 1 base, and 11 bases lay between the germline ends. CDR3 region: CSVDYPQGTDTQYF. CDR3 sequence (DNA): TGCAGCGTTGATTACCCCCAAGGCACAGATACGCAGTATTTT.

This clone is classed as medium-sized. V gene TRBV7-2 combines with J gene TRBJ1-2; D gene uncertain. The CDR3 is made up of 13 amino acids. Germline V CDR1 and CDR2: SGHTA, FQGNSA. Trimming shortened V by 5 bases and J by 5 bases, and 12 bases separated the two germline ends. The CDR3 here is CASSTTGRYGYTF. The CDR3 region has the DNA TGTGCCAGCAGCACGACCGGGCGATATGGCTACACCTTC.

This chain uses TRBV19 with TRBJ1-5, with D hard to call. The V gene's germline CDR1 is LNHDA and CDR2 SQIVND (reference sequence). The V end was cut by 9 bases, the J end by 3 bases, with 15 bases between. The CDR3 extends over 14 amino acids. The CDR3 protein is CASRALTLNQPQHF. The CDR3 region has the DNA TGTGCCAGCCGGGCCCTAACCCTCAATCAGCCCCAGCATTTT.

J is TRBJ2-2 and V is TRBV12-5; 10 bases agree with TRBD2. Germline loops: CDR1 LGHNT, CDR2 FRNRAP. The trim removed 1 base at V and 4 bases at J, leaving 12 bases unmatched. CDR3 length: 19 amino acids. The CDR3 reads CASGLDVAGGLGGTGELFF. DNA of the CDR3: TGTGCTAGTGGTTTGGATGTAGCGGGAGGTTTAGGGGGCACCGGGGAGCTGTTTTTT.

This CDR3 reads CASSPTGQGAQQFF. The CDR3 DNA reads as TGTGCCAGCAGCCCAACGGGACAGGGGGCTCAGCAGTTCTTC. V gene TRBV11-3 combines with J gene TRBJ2-1; 12 bases match TRBD1. Trimming removed 5 bases from V and 11 bases from J; junction bases left unmatched: 7. Germline CDR1 and CDR2: SGHNT and YENEEA. This CDR3 comprises 14 residues.

The chain employs TRBV6-8 and TRBJ2-6; TRBD1 agrees at 8 bases. Germline assignment: CDR1 MNHGY and CDR2 SAAAGT. The J segment lost 4 bases and the V segment lost 7 bases, leaving 15 bases of the junction unmatched. There are 18 residues in the CDR3. In DNA, the CDR3 is TGTGCCAGCACGGTCAGGGGGCTTCATTCTGGCGGGGCCAACGTCCTGACTTTC. Translation gives CASTVRGLHSGGANVLTF.

This clone was counted only a few times. This chain uses TRBV10-2 with TRBJ1-5, with D uncertain. The ends were cut back, 0 bases at V and 7 bases at J, with 7 bases in the middle. Per germline, CDR1 WSHSY and CDR2 SAAADI. The CDR3 is made up of 13 amino acids. The DNA for the CDR3 is TGCGCCAGCAGTGAGTCGGAGACCCAGCCCCAGCATTTT. Its protein product is CASSESETQPQHF.

The chain is built from TRBV11-3 and TRBJ2-1, with D perhaps matching TRBD1 or TRBD2 (5 bases each). V dropped 5 bases and J dropped 3 bases, with 11 bases sitting between them. The CDR3 has 14 residues. Germline CDR1 is SGHNT and CDR2 is YENEEA. CDR3 region: CASSPGPNYNEQFF. DNA of the CDR3: TGTGCCAGCAGCCCGGGACCCAACTACAATGAGCAGTTCTTC.

This chain connects TRBV28 to TRBJ1-5; D uncertain. CDR1 and CDR2 from the germline V gene are MDHEN and SYDVKM. The CDR3 is 13 amino acids. Trimming pared 2 bases from V and 5 bases from J, leaving 7 bases between. DNA of the CDR3: TGTGCCAGCAGTTTAGGGTTCCATCAGCCCCAGCATTTT. Encoded protein: CASSLGFHQPQHF.

This clone occurred a few times. This sequence joins TRBV11-3 and TRBJ1-5; TRBD1 matches 12 bases. J was trimmed by 0 bases and V by 7 bases; bases with no gene match: 13. The CDR3 is made up of 19 amino acids. Germline V gives CDR1 SGHNT, CDR2 YENEEA. The CDR3 DNA is TGTGCCAGCATCCCTCCCCCGGGACAGGGGGCTGATAGCAATCAGCCCCAGCATTTT. Translated, it gives CASIPPPGQGADSNQPQHF. Full variable domain (rest looked up from reference TRBV11-3 and TRBJ1-5): EAGVVQSPRYKIIEKKQPVAFWCNPISGHNTLYWYLQNLGQGPELLIRYENEEAVDDSQLPKDRFSAERLKGVDSTLKIQPAELGDSAVYLCASIPPPGQGADSNQPQHFGDGTRLSIL.

The rearrangement uses TRBV18 and TRBJ2-2, with D uncertain. CDR1 is KGHSH and CDR2 is LQKENI in the germline V gene. CDR3 size: 14 residues. Trimming stripped 4 bases from V and 3 bases from J, with 9 bases between. CDR3 bases: TGTGCCAGCTCACTACAAGGATACACCGGGGAGCTGTTTTTT. Its translation is CASSLQGYTGELFF.

This clone was counted between two and nine times. The CDR3 reads CASSGQALNTEAFF. DNA for the CDR3: TGTGCCAGCAGTGGACAGGCCTTGAACACTGAAGCTTTCTTT. The V gene is TRBV9, the J gene TRBJ1-1; 7 bases are shared with TRBD1. The CDR3 length is 14 residues. Per the germline V gene, CDR1 is SGDLS and CDR2 is YYNGEE. V dropped 5 bases and J dropped 0; count of bases not matched to a gene: 4.

This chain connects TRBV29-1 to TRBJ2-3; D remains ambiguous. V dropped 7 bases and J dropped 5 bases, with 16 bases sitting between them. The CDR3 has 13 amino acids. Germline V gene data show CDR1 as SQVTM and CDR2 as ANQGSEA. This CDR3 reads CSARVVEEDTQYF. CDR3 coding DNA: TGCAGCGCCCGGGTGGTAGAGGAAGATACGCAGTATTTT.

Sample share makes this clone medium-sized (0.01 to 0.1%). The chain recombines TRBV11-3 with TRBJ1-1, with D hard to call. The CDR3 sequence is 14 residues long. The germline V gene has CDR1 SGHNT and CDR2 YENEEA. V lost 0 bases and J 2 bases, leaving 7 bases between the germline ends. CDR3 nucleotide sequence: TGTGCCAGCAGCTTAGAGCGGGTTAACACTGAAGCTTTCTTT. Protein product: CASSLERVNTEAFF.

This clone was seen more than once but under ten times. The chain joins TRBV5-1 to TRBJ2-7; 8 nucleotides match TRBD1. Germline assignment: CDR1 SGHRS and CDR2 YFSETQ. J gave up 4 bases and V 0 bases, and 6 bases lay outside the gene matches. This CDR3 is 15 amino acids long. In nucleotides, the CDR3 is TGCGCCAGCAGCTTGGGACAGGGGATATCGTACGAGCAGTACTTC. Translation gives CASSLGQGISYEQYF.

The rearrangement joins TRBV19 to TRBJ2-6, with 8 bases matching TRBD1. Trimming cost V 7 bases and J 4 bases; bases outside gene matches: 9. CDR1 LNHDA and CDR2 SQIVND come from the germline V gene (reference sequence). The CDR3 has 16 amino acids. The CDR3 DNA reads TGTGCCAGTACAGACAGGGGAGGTGCCGGGGCCAACGTCCTGACTTTC. This gives the protein CASTDRGGAGANVLTF.

The CDR3 loop reads CASSPQTGGNGYTF. As DNA, the CDR3 is TGTGCCAGCTCACCACAGACAGGGGGTAATGGCTACACCTTC. V and J are TRBV18 and TRBJ1-2, with 9 bases lining up with TRBD1. V lost 1 base, J lost 6 bases, and 3 bases stayed unmatched. This CDR3 contains 14 residues. Germline V CDR1 and CDR2: KGHSH, LQKENI. Looking up the rest from reference TRBV18 and TRBJ1-2 gives the full variable domain: NAGVMQNPRHLVRRRGQEARLRCSPMKGHSHVYWYRQLPEEGLKFMVYLQKENIIDESGMPKERFSAEFPKEGPSILRIQQVVRGDSAAYFCASSPQTGGNGYTFGSGTRLTVV.

This clone was seen a few times. V and J are TRBV30 and TRBJ2-7; no reliable D call. V was shortened by 1 base and J by 0 bases, with 10 bases between the two germline ends. CDR1 is GTSNPN, CDR2 SVGIG, per germline (reference sequence). This CDR3 spans 14 amino acids. The CDR3 coding sequence is TGTGCCTGGAGTGGCCCAGGATCCTCCTACGAGCAGTACTTC. Encoded protein: CAWSGPGSSYEQYF.

In this sample, this clone turned up a few times. The chain has TRBV6-8 and TRBJ1-5, with D tentatively TRBD1 (5 bases). This CDR3 comprises 13 residues. V was trimmed by 6 bases and J by 6 bases, leaving 12 bases between them. The V gene's germline CDR1 is MNHGY and CDR2 SAAAGT. The CDR3 here is CASRDRRGQPQHF. Here the CDR3 DNA reads TGTGCCAGCAGAGACAGAAGGGGTCAGCCCCAGCATTTT.

This clone is medium-sized. This rearrangement joins TRBV6-8 to TRBJ2-2, with D maybe TRBD2 (5 bases). Germline assignment: CDR1 MNHGY and CDR2 SAAAGT. The CDR3 spans 13 residues. The V end lost 5 bases, the J end lost 7 bases, and 11 bases lay between the germline ends. In DNA form, the CDR3 reads TGTGCCAGCAGTGACGGGGAGAACGGGGAGCTGTTTTTT. Protein product: CASSDGENGELFF.

The chain carries TRBV11-3 and TRBJ2-1; 7 bases map to TRBD1. With V trimmed by 3 bases and J by 6 bases, 5 bases remained unmatched. The CDR3 consists of 14 residues. Per the germline V gene, CDR1 is SGHNT and CDR2 is YENEEA. CDR3 residues: CASSLGQKSNEQFF. The CDR3 DNA reads TGTGCCAGCAGCTTGGGACAGAAGTCCAATGAGCAGTTCTTC.

This sequence joins TRBV11-3 and TRBJ2-7, with 9 bases lining up with TRBD2. The CDR3 spans 14 residues. Losses at the gene ends were 5 bases for V and 6 bases for J; bases not matched to a gene: 8. Looked up from germline, CDR1 is SGHNT and CDR2 is YENEEA. As DNA, the CDR3 is TGTGCCAGCAGCCTGACTAGCGGCCCCACCGAGCAGTACTTC. Protein sequence: CASSLTSGPTEQYF.

The table lists this clone with a few counts. The chain links TRBV9 to TRBJ2-7, with D hard to call. CDR1 is SGDLS and CDR2 is YYNGEE in the germline V gene. V was trimmed by 4 bases and J by 3 bases, leaving 14 bases between them. This CDR3 region has 14 residues. The CDR3 loop reads CASSRAQRGYEQYF. CDR3 nucleotide sequence: TGTGCCAGCAGCAGGGCACAGCGAGGCTACGAGCAGTACTTC. Using reference TRBV9 and TRBJ2-7 for the parts outside the CDR3, the full variable domain is DSGVTQTPKHLITATGQRVTLRCSPRSGDLSVYWYQQSLDQGLQFLIQYYNGEERAKGNILERFSAQQFPDLHSELNLSSLELGDSALYFCASSRAQRGYEQYFGPGTRLTVT.

In its sample, this clone was seen a few times. The chain carries TRBV7-5 and TRBJ2-3; the listed D gene, TRBD2, was not tested against the DNA. TRBV7-5 is recorded as a pseudogene. The CDR3 has 18 amino acids. The CDR3 DNA reads as TGTGCCAGCAGCCCCGGACTAGCGGGAGGAGGGAGCACAGATACGCAGTATTTT. Residues: CASSPGLAGGGSTDTQYF.

This chain joins TRBV15 and TRBJ2-1, with 12 bases fitting TRBD2. Germline V gene lookup returns CDR1 LNHNV and CDR2 YYDKDF (reference sequence). CDR3 length equals 16 residues. The V segment lost 3 bases and the J segment 0 bases; nucleotides outside the gene matches: 0. CDR3 bases: TGTGCCACCAGCAGGACTAGCGGGAGCTCCTACAATGAGCAGTTCTTC. Amino acid sequence: CATSRTSGSSYNEQFF.